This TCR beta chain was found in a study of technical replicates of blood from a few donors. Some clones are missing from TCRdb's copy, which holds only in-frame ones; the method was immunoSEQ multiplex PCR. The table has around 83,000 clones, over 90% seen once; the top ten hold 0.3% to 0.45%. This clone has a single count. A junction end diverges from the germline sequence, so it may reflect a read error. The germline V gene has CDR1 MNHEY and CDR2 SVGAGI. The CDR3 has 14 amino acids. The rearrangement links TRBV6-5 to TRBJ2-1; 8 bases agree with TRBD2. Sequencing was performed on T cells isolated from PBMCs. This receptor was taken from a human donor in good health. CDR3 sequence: CASRVAGLYSEQFF. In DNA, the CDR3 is TGTGCCAGCAGGGTAGCGGGGCTCTACAGTGAGCAGTTCTTC.